Below, 29 T cell receptor beta chains from the same sample are listed, as sequenced in a study of blood T cell repertoires in COVID-19. The repertoire was sequenced with immunoSEQ multiplex PCR; TCRdb's copy has only in-frame clones and lacks some. The table has roughly 260,000 clones, roughly 85% seen once. Sequenced material: PBMCs or T cells enriched from blood (not recorded which). These receptors all stem from a woman in her 40s who had been exposed to COVID-19.

This chain joins TRBV5-4 and TRBJ2-1; 9 positions agree with TRBD2. CDR3 length: 16 residues. Germline-derived CDR1 and CDR2 are SGHNT and YYREEE (reference sequence). The V segment lost 2 bases and the J segment 2 bases; nucleotides outside the gene matches: 5. In DNA form, the CDR3 reads TGTGCCAGCAGCTTAGGCGGGGGGGTGCCCTACAATGAGCAGTTCTTC. Protein: CASSLGGGVPYNEQFF.

The V and J genes are TRBV5-1 and TRBJ1-3, with D perhaps TRBD1 (5 bases). Trimming pared 7 bases from V and 0 bases from J, leaving 17 bases between. Germline CDR1 is SGHRS and CDR2 is YFSETQ. CDR3 length: 16 residues. In DNA, the CDR3 is TGCGCCAGCGCCACCGGGGGTTGGAGCTCTGGAAACACCATATATTTT. This encodes CASATGGWSSGNTIYF.

V and J are TRBV4-2 and TRBJ2-5; 7 bases match TRBD2. Germline CDR1 is LGHNA and CDR2 is YNFKEQ. Unmatched junction bases numbered 12, after V lost 8 bases and J lost 3 bases. The CDR3 covers 15 residues. CDR3 bases: TGTGCCAGCGCCCCGGGCCGGGGGGACGAAGAGACCCAGTACTTC. Protein: CASAPGRGDEETQYF.

This clone has a handful of counts. This chain uses TRBV19 with TRBJ1-2; TRBD1 is a possible D gene (5 bases). The V gene's germline CDR1 is LNHDA and CDR2 SQIVND (reference sequence). The CDR3 runs to 15 residues. The V end was cut by 0 bases, the J end by 4 bases, with 12 bases between. The CDR3 nucleotides are TGTGCCAGTAGTATAGACGGCAGGGTGGTCTATGGCTACACCTTC. This encodes CASSIDGRVVYGYTF.

The chain combines TRBV6-2 or TRBV6-3 with TRBJ1-1, with 8 nucleotides matching TRBD1. The V gene's germline CDR1 is MNHEY and CDR2 SVGEGT. The V segment lost 6 bases and the J segment 4 bases; nucleotides outside the gene matches: 19. The CDR3 consists of 18 residues. CDR3 coding DNA: TGTGCCAGCAGCCGCGGGACAGGCAGTACCGAGTTGGTCACTGAAGCTTTCTTT. Encoded protein: CASSRGTGSTELVTEAFF.

The CDR3 nucleotides are TGTGCCAGCAGCGAGGGGGCCGGGGAGCTGTTTTTT. Translation: CASSEGAGELFF. V is TRBV9 and J is TRBJ2-2, with D possibly being TRBD1 (6 bases). The V gene's germline CDR1 is SGDLS and CDR2 YYNGEE. V gave up 3 bases and J gave up 6 bases, with 6 bases separating them. The CDR3 has 12 amino acids.

In its sample, this clone was seen once. The chain links TRBV6-5 to TRBJ2-7, with D unclear. This CDR3 comprises 12 residues. V lost 6 bases to trimming and J lost 5 bases, with 11 bases between them. Germline V gives CDR1 MNHEY, CDR2 SVGAGI. The CDR3 sequence is CASRRGPDEQYF. CDR3 nucleotides: TGTGCCAGCAGACGTGGCCCTGACGAGCAGTACTTC.

The V gene is TRBV2, the J gene TRBJ2-5; 7 nucleotides align to TRBD1. Germline lookup yields CDR1 SNHLY and CDR2 FYNNEI. This CDR3 is 13 amino acids long. After removal of 1 base from V and 9 bases from J, the junction contained 5 bases not matched to a gene. CDR3: CASSEEVQGPQYF. CDR3 in DNA: TGTGCCAGCAGTGAAGAGGTACAGGGGCCCCAGTACTTC.

The chain joins TRBV3-1 (or the pseudogene TRBV3-2) to TRBJ1-1; the D gene is possibly TRBD1 (5 bases). Germline values: CDR1 LGHDT, CDR2 YNNKEL (reference sequence). Trimming took 7 bases from V and 1 from J, leaving 10 bases between them. The CDR3 has 13 amino acids. The chain's CDR3 is CASTRTSNTEAFF. DNA of the CDR3: TGTGCCAGCACCCGGACATCGAACACTGAAGCTTTCTTT.

The gene calls are TRBV19 and TRBJ1-4; 9 bases map to TRBD1. This CDR3 has 14 residues. CDR1 and CDR2 (germline): LNHDA, SQIVND (reference sequence). Trimming removed 7 bases from V and 8 bases from J; junction bases left unmatched: 8. DNA for the CDR3: TGTGCCAGTAAAAATACAGGGGGCCGCGAAAAACTGTTTTTT. The encoded protein is CASKNTGGREKLFF.

The chain carries TRBV12-3 or TRBV12-4 and TRBJ2-1; TRBD2 matches 8 bases. There are 13 residues in the CDR3. J was trimmed by 7 bases and V by 11 bases; bases with no gene match: 10. The CDR3 bases are TGTGCCGTTAGCGGGGCCCAGGGAAATGAGCAGTTCTTC. This sequence encodes CAVSGAQGNEQFF.

J is TRBJ1-2 and V is TRBV6-5; TRBD1 matches at 7 bases. The CDR3 is made up of 15 amino acids. The V gene end was trimmed by 4 bases and the J gene end by 4 bases; junction bases not matched to a gene: 9. Germline lookup yields CDR1 MNHEY and CDR2 SVGAGI. Here the CDR3 reads CASSLYSQGLYGYTF. The CDR3 DNA is TGTGCCAGCAGTTTATACTCACAGGGGCTCTATGGCTACACCTTC.

The rearrangement links TRBV5-1 to TRBJ1-1; 10 bases agree with TRBD1. The V segment lost 4 bases and the J segment 5 bases; nucleotides outside the gene matches: 8. The length of the CDR3 is 15 residues. CDR1 SGHRS and CDR2 YFSETQ come from the germline V gene. The CDR3 region has the DNA TGCGCCAGCAGCGAATGGACAGGGGGAGGGACTGAAGCTTTCTTT. Its translation: CASSEWTGGGTEAFF.

This clone is a singleton in its sample. The J gene is TRBJ2-5, the V gene TRBV12-3 or TRBV12-4; D is uncertain. This CDR3 spans 11 amino acids. The V gene lost 4 bases and the J gene lost 4 bases, with 4 bases spanning the gap. CDR3 nucleotide sequence: TGTGCCAGCAGTTACAGAGAGACCCAGTACTTC. Protein product: CASSYRETQYF.

In DNA, the CDR3 is TGTGCCAGCGTCAGGGCTGAAGACACCATATATTTT. Residues: CASVRAEDTIYF. V gene TRBV28 combines with J gene TRBJ1-3; possible D gene TRBD1, 5 bases. This CDR3 has 12 amino acids. V lost 8 bases and J 8 bases, leaving 13 bases between the germline ends. Germline V gene lookup returns CDR1 MDHEN and CDR2 SYDVKM.

The rearrangement joins TRBV6-5 to TRBJ2-3; TRBD2 aligns across 9 bases. The ends lost 0 bases at V and 9 bases at J; junction bases unmatched: 7. The CDR3 has 15 amino acids. CDR1 and CDR2 from the germline V gene are MNHEY and SVGAGI. The CDR3 sequence is CASSYSIGTSRTQYF. The CDR3 DNA reads TGTGCCAGCAGTTACTCGATAGGGACTAGCCGAACGCAGTATTTT.

The V gene is TRBV6-6, the J gene TRBJ1-5; a weak D match, TRBD1 (6 bases). The CDR3 spans 13 residues. CDR1 is MNHNY and CDR2 is SVGAGI in the germline V gene (reference sequence). The V gene lost 7 bases and the J gene lost 6 bases, with 13 bases spanning the gap. In DNA form, the CDR3 reads TGTGCCAGCAACCACAGGGAGAGTCAGCCCCAGCATTTT. It translates to CASNHRESQPQHF.

The genes are TRBV11-2 and TRBJ2-3; TRBD2 aligns across 8 bases. With 4 bases clipped from V and 2 bases from J, the junction kept 8 bases outside the gene matches. This CDR3 spans 16 amino acids. Germline CDR1 and CDR2: SGHAT and FQNNGV. The CDR3 nucleotides read TGTGCCAGCAGCTGGGTTGGCGGGGGGCTCACAGATACGCAGTATTTT. It is translated as CASSWVGGGLTDTQYF.

CDR3 loop: CASSWGQVTEAFF. The CDR3 DNA is TGTGCCAGCAGCTGGGGACAGGTCACTGAAGCTTTCTTT. The genes are TRBV7-6 and TRBJ1-1, with 8 nucleotides matching TRBD1. This CDR3 is built from 13 residues. Trimming cost V 4 bases and J 4 bases; bases outside gene matches: 2. Germline loops: CDR1 SGHVS, CDR2 FNYEAQ.

The V gene is TRBV5-1, the J gene TRBJ2-2; 9 bases line up with TRBD2. Germline V gene data show CDR1 as SGHRS and CDR2 as YFSETQ. With V trimmed by 4 bases and J by 4 bases, 5 bases remained unmatched. This CDR3 comprises 15 residues. The CDR3 DNA reads TGCGCCAGCAGCACTCTAGCGGGGAGCACCGGGGAGCTGTTTTTT. Translation gives CASSTLAGSTGELFF.

This clone was seen just once. The CDR3 loop is CASSQNPGLESYNEQFF. In DNA, the CDR3 is TGTGCCAGCAGCCAAAACCCGGGACTAGAGTCCTACAATGAGCAGTTCTTC. This rearrangement joins TRBV7-2 to TRBJ2-1, with 8 positions matching TRBD2. From germline, CDR1 is SGHTA and CDR2 FQGNSA. The ends lost 5 bases at V and 1 base at J; junction bases unmatched: 10. This CDR3 comprises 17 residues. Looking up the rest from reference TRBV7-2 and TRBJ2-1 gives the full variable domain: GAGVSQSPSNKVTEKGKDVELRCDPISGHTALYWYRQSLGQGLEFLIYFQGNSAPDKSGLPSDRFSAERTGGSVSTLTIQRTQQEDSAVYLCASSQNPGLESYNEQFFGPGTRLTVL.

The chain has TRBV7-6 and TRBJ1-2, with D unresolved. The CDR3 consists of 15 residues. V was trimmed by 2 bases and J by 6 bases, leaving 16 bases between them. Germline-derived CDR1 and CDR2 are SGHVS and FNYEAQ. In DNA, the CDR3 is TGTGCCAGCAGCTTACTTCCCCGGGGTCACGATGGCTACACCTTC. Translating it yields CASSLLPRGHDGYTF.

V usage is TRBV12-3 or TRBV12-4 and J usage is TRBJ1-4, with a possible D match to TRBD1 (5 bases). Deletions cut 5 bases from V and 17 bases from J, with 21 bases between. The CDR3 spans 13 residues. This chain's CDR3 is CASSLVGPQKVFF. In nucleotides, the CDR3 is TGTGCCAGCAGTCTCGTGGGGCCACAAAAGGTATTTTTT.

The chain is built from TRBV29-1 and TRBJ1-1, with 7 bases identical to TRBD1. In germline, CDR1 is SQVTM, CDR2 ANQGSEA. The junction had 12 bases not matched to a gene; V was cut back by 6 bases and J by 11 bases. CDR3 length equals 12 residues. As DNA, the CDR3 is TGCAGCGTGGGGCCAGGGGGTTCTTGGGCTTTCTTT. It codes for CSVGPGGSWAFF.

The chain joins TRBV6-5 to TRBJ1-1; D gene ambiguous. Germline CDR1 reads MNHEY; CDR2 reads SVGAGI. The CDR3 covers 13 residues. Trimming took off 7 bases at V and 1 base at J, with 10 bases between the two ends. CDR3 loop: CASTPRGNTEAFF. CDR3 DNA: TGTGCCAGCACCCCCCGGGGGAACACTGAAGCTTTCTTT.

This clone came up once. This rearrangement joins TRBV2 to TRBJ2-7, with 10 nucleotides matching TRBD1. Germline lookup yields CDR1 SNHLY and CDR2 FYNNEI. The CDR3 is 14 amino acids. Trimming removed 7 bases from V and 3 bases from J; junction bases left unmatched: 6. The CDR3 DNA follows: TGTGCCAGCATCCGGGACAGGGGAAACTACGAGCAGTACTTC. It encodes CASIRDRGNYEQYF.

The chain employs TRBV4-3 and TRBJ1-1, with TRBD1 matching 8 bases. CDR1 LGHNA and CDR2 YSLEER come from the germline V gene. The CDR3 is 16 residues long. V was clipped by 1 base and J by 0 bases; unmatched bases: 4. The CDR3: CASSQGQGHMNTEAFF. Written as DNA, the CDR3 is TGCGCCAGCAGCCAAGGACAGGGGCACATGAACACTGAAGCTTTCTTT.

The rearrangement joins TRBV5-5 to TRBJ1-2; 12 nucleotides agree with TRBD1. V was clipped by 2 bases and J by 1 base; unmatched bases: 9. This CDR3 has 18 amino acids. Germline V lookup: CDR1 SGHKS, CDR2 YYEKEE (reference sequence). The chain's CDR3 is CASSFLGTGGELNYGYTF. The CDR3 DNA follows: TGTGCCAGCAGCTTCCTAGGGACAGGGGGCGAACTTAACTATGGCTACACCTTC.

This clone was picked up one time. V is TRBV4-2 and J is TRBJ1-2; weak D call: TRBD1 (5 bases). The V gene lost 1 base and the J gene lost 6 bases, with 15 bases spanning the gap. The length of the CDR3 is 15 residues. Germline loops: CDR1 LGHNA, CDR2 YNFKEQ. Here the CDR3 DNA reads TGTGCCAGCAGCCAAGGGGGAACCCCAGGGCATGGCTACACCTTC. The encoded protein is CASSQGGTPGHGYTF.